This is a list of T cell receptor beta chains from one sample in a study of cytomegalovirus exposure and HLA in healthy donors. Libraries were prepared by immunoSEQ multiplex PCR; TCRdb keeps only in-frame clonotypes and omits some of them. Of fewer than 100,000 clones in the sample, more than 75% were seen once. Material for sequencing was PBMCs. The receptors were sampled from an older woman in good health and CMV-seronegative. The CDR3 runs from the conserved cysteine through the conserved F or W. A D gene is named only where the DNA matches it firmly. Clone size is stated in some rows and not others, as once, few, many or a class when expanded.

d_call	v_call	clone_size	j_call	cdr3_aa	cdr3_nt
NA	TRBV7-9	once	TRBJ1-5	CASSLGRGTYQPQHF	TGTGCCAGCAGCTTAGGCAGGGGTACTTATCAGCCCCAGCATTTT
TRBD1	TRBV29-1	once	TRBJ2-5	CSVADPGQQETQYF	TGCAGCGTTGCGGATCCGGGACAGCAAGAGACCCAGTACTTC
NA	TRBV7-8	NA	TRBJ1-3	CASSPRGPSGNTIYF	TGTGCCAGCAGCCCGAGAGGCCCCTCTGGAAACACCATATATTTT
NA	TRBV5-1	NA	TRBJ1-4	CASSREGTNEKLFF	TGCGCCAGCAGCCGCGAGGGAACTAATGAAAAACTGTTTTTT
NA	TRBV15	NA	TRBJ2-5	CATSRVEGGETQYF	TGTGCCACCAGCAGAGTTGAGGGTGGGGAGACCCAGTACTTC
NA	TRBV29-1	few	TRBJ2-7	CSVLGPMGAHEQYF	TGCAGCGTTTTAGGTCCGATGGGCGCCCACGAGCAGTACTTC
TRBD2	TRBV5-1	NA	TRBJ2-7	CASSLSSGGSYEQYF	TGCGCCAGCAGCCTGTCTAGCGGGGGCTCCTACGAGCAGTACTTC
TRBD2	TRBV10-3	NA	TRBJ2-7	CAISEGREDSKQYF	TGTGCCATCAGTGAAGGGCGGGAGGACAGCAAGCAGTACTTC
TRBD1	TRBV6-1	NA	TRBJ1-5	CASSEGGTVLRQPQHF	TGTGCCAGCAGTGAAGGTGGGACAGTGCTGCGACAGCCCCAGCATTTT
NA	TRBV11-3	NA	TRBJ1-1	CASSLDSHMTEAFF	TGTGCCAGCAGCTTAGACTCCCACATGACTGAAGCTTTCTTT
TRBD1	TRBV7-2	NA	TRBJ1-1	CASSRQTGMNTEAFF	TGTGCCAGCAGCCGACAGACAGGGATGAACACTGAAGCTTTCTTT
NA	TRBV28	NA	TRBJ2-5	CASSPPTTNEETQYF	TGTGCCAGCAGTCCCCCGACTACAAATGAAGAGACCCAGTACTTC
TRBD1	TRBV9	few	TRBJ2-5	CASSVGTGVQETQYF	TGTGCCAGCAGCGTGGGGACAGGGGTACAAGAGACCCAGTACTTC
NA	TRBV10-3	NA	TRBJ2-7	CAITEGVAYEQYF	TGTGCCATCACCGAAGGGGTAGCCTACGAGCAGTACTTC
TRBD2	TRBV9	NA	TRBJ2-1	CASSSGLADIYNEQFF	TGTGCCAGCAGTTCTGGACTAGCGGATATCTACAATGAGCAGTTCTTC
TRBD1	TRBV28	NA	TRBJ1-4	CASSLGGQGTNEKLFF	TGTGCCAGCAGTTTAGGCGGACAGGGCACTAATGAAAAACTGTTTTTT
NA	TRBV5-4	NA	TRBJ2-3	CASTQSADSTDTQYF	TGTGCCAGCACCCAATCAGCGGATAGCACAGATACGCAGTATTTT
NA	TRBV19	NA	TRBJ1-1	CASKYGTTNTEAFF	TGTGCCAGTAAATATGGGACAACGAACACTGAAGCTTTCTTT
NA	TRBV6-5	NA	TRBJ1-6	CASSPGLYNSPLHF	TGTGCCAGCAGCCCTGGACTGTATAATTCACCCCTCCACTTT
TRBD1	TRBV5-1	NA	TRBJ2-5	CASSFGQGLETQYF	TGCGCCAGCAGCTTCGGACAGGGGCTAGAGACCCAGTACTTC
NA	TRBV5-4	NA	TRBJ1-2	CASSLKAGANYGYTF	TGTGCCAGCAGCTTGAAGGCAGGGGCTAACTATGGCTACACCTTC
NA	TRBV7-2	NA	TRBJ2-2	CASSPFPGTITGELFF	TGTGCCAGCAGCCCCTTTCCCGGGACAATAACCGGGGAGCTGTTTTTT
NA	TRBV7-8	few	TRBJ2-6	CASSARVLSSGANVLTF	TGTGCCAGCAGCGCCAGGGTCCTTAGCTCTGGGGCCAACGTCCTGACTTTC
TRBD1	TRBV4-3	NA	TRBJ1-4	CASSQAPGQGAEKLFF	TGCGCCAGCAGCCAGGCACCGGGACAGGGGGCGGAAAAACTGTTTTTT
NA	TRBV5-1	NA	TRBJ2-5	CASSLSMLKGVGETQYF	TGCGCCAGCAGCTTGTCGATGTTGAAGGGAGTGGGGGAGACCCAGTACTTC
TRBD2	TRBV18	NA	TRBJ2-7	CASSVREGEQYF	TGTGCCAGCTCTGTGCGGGAGGGCGAGCAGTACTTC
TRBD2	TRBV4-3	many	TRBJ2-1	CASSQDRGLSGRLVF	TGCGCCAGCAGCCAAGATAGAGGACTAAGCGGGAGATTGGTCTTC
TRBD2	TRBV13	NA	TRBJ2-1	CASSLGTSGHNEQFF	TGTGCCAGCAGCTTAGGGACTAGCGGGCACAATGAGCAGTTCTTC
NA	TRBV10-3	NA	TRBJ1-5	CAITGDSNQPQHF	TGTGCCATCACGGGAGATAGCAATCAGCCCCAGCATTTT
NA	TRBV6-5	NA	TRBJ2-1	CASSPSDGPKGGFF	TGTGCCAGCAGTCCGTCGGACGGACCCAAAGGGGGGTTCTTC
NA	TRBV7-2	NA	TRBJ2-7	CASSLVEEQYF	TGTGCCAGCAGCTTAGTAGAGGAGCAGTACTTC
NA	TRBV5-1	NA	TRBJ2-2	CASSSRTANTGELFF	TGCGCCAGCAGCTCTCGCACAGCTAACACCGGGGAGCTGTTTTTT
TRBD1	TRBV5-4	NA	TRBJ2-5	CASSPDREATETQYF	TGTGCCAGCAGCCCGGACAGGGAAGCGACAGAGACCCAGTACTTC
TRBD2	TRBV10-2	NA	TRBJ2-3	CASSEAGGDTQYF	TGCGCCAGCAGTGAAGCGGGAGGAGATACGCAGTATTTT
TRBD2	TRBV4-3	NA	TRBJ2-1	CASSQAEAGGSGEQFF	TGCGCCAGCAGCCAAGCCGAAGCGGGGGGGTCGGGTGAGCAGTTCTTC
NA	TRBV4-3	NA	TRBJ1-5	CASSQDRVNQPQHF	TGCGCCAGCAGCCAAGACAGGGTCAATCAGCCCCAGCATTTT
NA	TRBV5-1	NA	TRBJ1-2	CASSVRTSHGYTF	TGCGCCAGCAGCGTTCGGACATCTCATGGCTACACCTTC
NA	TRBV7-9	NA	TRBJ2-2	CASSFEGARFTGELFF	TGTGCCAGCAGCTTTGAAGGGGCCAGGTTCACCGGGGAGCTGTTTTTT
TRBD2	TRBV11-3	NA	TRBJ2-3	CASSLGLAGGADTQYF	TGTGCCAGCAGCTTAGGCCTAGCGGGCGGTGCAGATACGCAGTATTTT
TRBD2	TRBV9	NA	TRBJ2-1	CASSVGIAGVEQFF	TGTGCCAGCAGCGTAGGGATTGCGGGGGTTGAGCAGTTCTTC
TRBD1	TRBV28	NA	TRBJ1-5	CASARDRGLQPQHF	TGTGCCAGCGCCCGGGACAGGGGGCTTCAGCCCCAGCATTTT
TRBD2	TRBV28	NA	TRBJ2-7	CASSFPNPRAGSYEQYF	TGTGCCAGCAGTTTTCCCAACCCGAGAGCGGGAAGCTACGAGCAGTACTTC
NA	TRBV5-6	NA	TRBJ1-2	CASSTHGRVDYGYTF	TGTGCCAGCAGCACACATGGGAGGGTTGACTATGGCTACACCTTC
TRBD1	TRBV19	NA	TRBJ2-2	CASSILGTGNKAGELFF	TGTGCCAGTAGTATTTTGGGGACAGGGAATAAGGCCGGGGAGCTGTTTTTT
NA	TRBV19	NA	TRBJ1-4	CASSIGGEKLFF	TGTGCCAGTAGTATTGGCGGGGAAAAACTGTTTTTT
NA	TRBV10-2	NA	TRBJ2-7	CASSEGYRDFHEQYF	TGCGCCAGCAGTGAGGGGTATAGGGACTTCCACGAGCAGTACTTC
TRBD1	TRBV7-2	NA	TRBJ2-7	CASSFSPPGTVSYEQYF	TGTGCCAGCAGTTTCAGCCCCCCCGGGACAGTCTCCTACGAGCAGTACTTC
NA	TRBV7-2	NA	TRBJ2-7	CASSFSSYEQYF	TGTGCCAGCAGCTTTAGCTCCTACGAGCAGTACTTC
TRBD1	TRBV6-5	NA	TRBJ2-5	CASSTNPDRAETQYF	TGTGCCAGCAGTACTAATCCAGACAGGGCAGAGACCCAGTACTTC